A single sample is the source of the 4 T cell receptor beta chains below, sequenced in a study of CXCR3-negative and CXCR3-positive naive CD8 T cells. Broader study findings: TRB CDR3s were more hydrophobic in CXCR3-positive than in CXCR3-negative naive cells.

Which antigens these TCRs recognize remains unknown. The libraries of TRB cDNA were constructed through 5' RACE using UMI labels. TCRdb reanalyzed the 5' RACE reads, giving one entry per CDR3 protein sequence and no DNA. The table lists about 63,000 distinct CDR3 sequences, with around 4.8% in the top ten. The sample was naive CXCR3+ CD8+ T cells from blood. The subset: CD45RO-CCR7+CD27+CD95- naive CD8+ T cells expressing CXCR3 (TNR3+). Receptors originate from a human donor in good health. Some clones in this sample may be carry-over from other donors' samples.

This chain connects TRBV4-3 to TRBJ2-7; TCRdb lists TRBD1, though no DNA is available to test this call. The CDR3 covers 15 residues. Germline loops: CDR1 LGHNA, CDR2 YSLEER. The CDR3 reads CASSRDRARIYEQYF.

The V call is TRBV5-6, the J call TRBJ2-1; TCRdb's D call, TRBD2, is unchecked because there is no DNA. Germline assignment: CDR1 SGHDT and CDR2 YYEEEE. The CDR3 length is 16 residues. CDR3 region: CASSFQRGVLNNEQFF.

The chain carries TRBV21-1 and TRBJ2-1. TRBV21-1 is a pseudogene segment. The CDR3 length is 13 residues. The CDR3 spells CASRGSSYNEQFF.

V and J are TRBV7-2 and TRBJ2-5; lacking DNA, the TRBD2 call made by TCRdb goes unchecked. Germline CDR1 is SGHTA and CDR2 is FQGNSA. The CDR3 spans 15 residues. The chain's CDR3 is CASSLSAGGPVTQYF.